What follows describes a single TCR beta chain. Its antigen is unidentified. The read ends 3 residues shy of where the CDR3 ends; the end is completed using the germline J gene. Germline CDR1 is SGHTA and CDR2 is FQGNSA. The CDR3 loop spans 15 amino acids. The V end lost 2 bases, the J end lost 4 bases, and 14 bases lay between the germline ends. Caucasian heritage predominated among both patients and controls. Blood samples were heparinized, roughly 5 to 8.5 ml per donor. This sample stems from a study of T cell clonality in common variable immunodeficiency. General observations from the study: Compared with healthy controls, CVID subjects showed increased TCRbeta clonality, mostly in about a third. Fewer deletions and N-nucleotide insertions were reportedly seen in common variable immunodeficiency TCR beta sequences.

Repertoires were generated with immunoSEQ multiplex PCR, while TCRdb's copy carries only in-frame clones and drops some. The sample holds about 35,000 clones, and no clone turns up only once. The clonotype was recovered from a person between 18 and 75 years old in good health. This sequence joins TRBV7-2 and TRBJ1-2, with D maybe TRBD1 (5 bases). Sequencing was performed on peripheral blood mononuclear cells. The CDR3: CASSLSRGAGYGYTF. Partial CDR3 DNA: TGTGCCAGCAGCTTATCAAGGGGCGCCGGCTATGGC.